This T cell receptor beta chain was sequenced for a study of cytomegalovirus exposure and HLA in healthy donors. Study results and limitations: CMV antigen specificity of three CMV-associated chains was confirmed in vitro. The listing of 150 to 200 TCR beta chains classed them as cytomegalovirus-associated.

In regard to this clone: Antigen unknown.

Libraries were prepared by immunoSEQ multiplex PCR; TCRdb keeps only in-frame clonotypes and omits some of them. The table has around 160,000 clones, roughly 84% seen once. A roughly 120-subject validation cohort, separate from the approximately 720-subject first cohort, supplied the donors. Sequencing used PBMCs. This TCR was sampled from a man younger than 45 in good health and CMV-seropositive.

CDR3 sequence (DNA): TGTGCCAGCAGCTTGGACAGCTACAATGAGCAGTTCTTC. As protein: CASSLDSYNEQFF. The chain carries TRBV5-8 and TRBJ2-1; D gene unclear. V shed 0 bases and J shed 3 bases, with 4 bases lying between them. From germline, CDR1 is SGHTS and CDR2 YDEGEE. This CDR3 contains 13 residues.